The 2 T cell receptor beta chains below were found in one sample sequenced in a study of T cells in localized non-small cell lung cancer. Assay used: immunoSEQ multiplex PCR; TCRdb lists only in-frame clones, some missing. The sample includes 50,000 to 75,000 clones, roughly 90% of them seen just once. The specimen comprised peripheral blood, sampled before any cancer treatment. These receptors originate from a man aged 35 to 69 with stage I squamous cell lung carcinoma.

By share, this clone ranks as medium-sized. This chain connects TRBV6-1 to TRBJ1-4; no reliable D call. The V gene's germline CDR1 is MNHNS and CDR2 SASEGT. The CDR3 is made up of 14 amino acids. Deletions cut 3 bases from V and 5 bases from J, with 10 bases between. The CDR3 reads CASSDTDGNEKLFF. As DNA, the CDR3 is TGTGCCAGCAGTGATACGGACGGAAATGAAAAACTGTTTTTT.

This chain connects TRBV28 to TRBJ2-5; 11 bases are a match to TRBD2. Per the germline V gene, CDR1 is MDHEN and CDR2 is SYDVKM. V lost 6 bases to trimming and J lost 3 bases; unmatched junction nucleotides: 9. The CDR3 has 16 amino acids. The CDR3 coding sequence is TGTGCCAGCAGCCGCCTCGGGACTAGCGGTGAAGAGACCCAGTACTTC. This codes for CASSRLGTSGEETQYF.